These 29 T cell receptor beta chains were sequenced from one sample in a study of shared clonotypes between healthy human individuals. The assay was immunoSEQ multiplex PCR, and TCRdb's table has in-frame clones only and misses some. The sample yields hundreds of thousands of clones, 60% to 75% seen once. The sample was memory CD4+ T cells sorted from blood. The subset is: CD45RA-negative fraction. These receptor sequences come from a woman under 40 in good health.

The V gene is TRBV28, the J gene TRBJ2-3; no reliable D call. The length of the CDR3 is 12 residues. With 3 bases removed from V and 11 bases from J, the gap between germline ends came to 12 bases. The germline CDR1 and CDR2 sequences are MDHEN and SYDVKM. The CDR3 coding sequence is TGTGCCAGCAGTTTCGCTAGAGGATTGCAGTATTTT. Translation gives CASSFARGLQYF. Combining the CDR3 with reference TRBV28 and TRBJ2-3 gives the whole variable domain DVKVTQSSRYLVKRTGEKVFLECVQDMDHENMFWYRQDPGLGLRLIYFSYDVKMKEKGDIPEGYSVSREKKERFSLILESASTNQTSMYLCASSFARGLQYFGPGTRLTVL.

V gene TRBV28 combines with J gene TRBJ2-1, with D possibly TRBD2 on 7 matching bases. CDR1 MDHEN and CDR2 SYDVKM come from the germline V gene. The CDR3 extends over 15 amino acids. V was shortened by 7 bases and J by 4 bases, with 17 bases between the two germline ends. DNA for the CDR3: TGTGCCAGCAACTCTCGGGGGGCGCTTTACAATGAGCAGTTCTTC. Residues: CASNSRGALYNEQFF.

V usage is TRBV7-8 and J usage is TRBJ2-1, with D possibly matching TRBD2 (6 bases). The length of the CDR3 is 15 residues. Germline CDR1 and CDR2: SGHVS and FQNEAQ. The germline V and J ends were trimmed by 4 bases and 5 bases, with 15 bases remaining between them. The CDR3 DNA reads as TGTGCCAGCAGCTCAGGACATGGACTAAACAATGAGCAGTTCTTC. Protein: CASSSGHGLNNEQFF.

This sequence joins TRBV5-6 and TRBJ2-5, with D possibly being TRBD2 (6 bases). The V gene lost 5 bases and the J gene lost 5 bases, with 13 bases spanning the gap. This CDR3 region has 13 residues. CDR1 SGHDT and CDR2 YYEEEE come from the germline V gene. Here the CDR3 DNA reads TGTGCCAGCAGTTCACCAGGGAGGGAGACCCAGTACTTC. Amino acid sequence: CASSSPGRETQYF.

The genes are TRBV7-2 and TRBJ1-1; the D is unclear. The CDR3 has 15 amino acids. With 7 bases removed from V and 0 bases from J, the gap between germline ends came to 15 bases. Germline V gives CDR1 SGHTA, CDR2 FQGNSA. The CDR3 sequence is CASIPRWRMNTEAFF. The CDR3 DNA is TGTGCCAGCATTCCACGATGGAGGATGAACACTGAAGCTTTCTTT.

The V gene is TRBV10-1, the J gene TRBJ2-7; D might be TRBD1 (6 bases). CDR1 is WNHNN and CDR2 is SYGVQD in the germline V gene (reference sequence). This CDR3 has 17 amino acids. V was cut by 11 bases and J by 1 base, with 27 bases left in between. The CDR3 loop reads CARLKGKSRGRSYEQYF. CDR3 DNA sequence: TGCGCCCGACTAAAGGGGAAATCCAGGGGAAGGTCCTACGAGCAGTACTTC.

The chain is built from TRBV6-5 and TRBJ2-7, with 11 bases matching TRBD2. Germline CDR1 reads MNHEY; CDR2 reads SVGAGI. V lost 2 bases and J lost 2; bases outside the gene matches: 2. The CDR3 spans 15 residues. CDR3 protein: CASSYVTSGTYEQYF. The CDR3, as DNA: TGTGCCAGCAGTTACGTGACTAGCGGGACCTACGAGCAGTACTTC.

This clone was found a few times. The rearrangement joins TRBV29-1 to TRBJ1-1; 7 nucleotides match TRBD1. V dropped 5 bases and J dropped 6; count of bases not matched to a gene: 12. This CDR3 spans 14 amino acids. Looked up from germline, CDR1 is SQVTM and CDR2 is ANQGSEA. The DNA of the CDR3 is TGCAGCGTTACCCAGACAGGGCGGAAGGCTGAAGCTTTCTTT. This sequence encodes CSVTQTGRKAEAFF.

This chain joins TRBV11-2 and TRBJ1-2, with D unresolved. The germline gives CDR1 SGHAT, CDR2 FQNNGV. This CDR3 spans 13 amino acids. The ends were cut back, 5 bases at V and 6 bases at J, with 13 bases in the middle. CDR3 bases: TGTGCCAGCAGCCTCAAGAACCAAGATGGCTACACCTTC. Protein sequence: CASSLKNQDGYTF.

The chain links TRBV6-6 to TRBJ2-1, with 10 bases fitting TRBD1. The CDR3 length is 16 residues. The J segment lost 5 bases and the V segment lost 6 bases, leaving 10 bases of the junction unmatched. Germline CDR1 is MNHNY and CDR2 is SVGAGI (reference sequence). The CDR3 region is CASRASPGQGNNEQFF. In DNA form, the CDR3 reads TGTGCCAGCAGGGCGAGTCCGGGACAGGGGAACAATGAGCAGTTCTTC.

The rearrangement joins TRBV6-6 to TRBJ2-1; 9 positions match TRBD2. The ends lost 5 bases at V and 5 bases at J; junction bases unmatched: 7. This CDR3 is 15 amino acids long. Germline V gene data show CDR1 as MNHNY and CDR2 as SVGAGI (reference sequence). The CDR3 spells CASSPRVAGDNEQFF. CDR3 DNA: TGTGCCAGCAGTCCCCGGGTAGCGGGGGACAATGAGCAGTTCTTC.

The chain joins TRBV5-1 to TRBJ1-1; 8 bases agree with TRBD1. Germline values: CDR1 SGHRS, CDR2 YFSETQ. This CDR3 has 17 residues. V lost 4 bases, J lost 0 bases, and 11 bases stayed unmatched. CDR3 DNA: TGCGCCAGCAGCCCCACTGCGCGGACAGGGATGAACACTGAAGCTTTCTTT. Translating it yields CASSPTARTGMNTEAFF.

J is TRBJ2-7 and V is TRBV28; perhaps TRBD1 as D (5 bases). The length of the CDR3 is 13 residues. Germline values: CDR1 MDHEN, CDR2 SYDVKM. V was trimmed by 5 bases and J by 7 bases, leaving 15 bases between them. CDR3 amino acids: CASSNIGVGEQYF. The DNA for the CDR3 is TGTGCCAGCAGTAATATAGGGGTAGGGGAGCAGTACTTC.

This clone came up a few times. V is TRBV10-2 and J is TRBJ2-1; D is perhaps TRBD1 or TRBD2 (5 bases each). Germline V gives CDR1 WSHSY, CDR2 SAAADI. The CDR3 consists of 14 residues. Trimming took 10 bases from V and 4 from J, leaving 17 bases between them. For the CDR3, the DNA is TGCGCCACCCAAATAGAGGGGATATACAATGAGCAGTTCTTC. Protein product: CATQIEGIYNEQFF.

This clone has a handful of counts. CDR3 nucleotide sequence: TGTGCCAGCTCTAAAGTGGGGGGCCTCGGAAACACCATATATTTT. This translates into CASSKVGGLGNTIYF. The chain joins TRBV25-1 to TRBJ1-3; the D gene is possibly TRBD1 (6 bases). The CDR3 covers 15 residues. Germline values: CDR1 MGHDK, CDR2 SYGVNS. Trimming removed 8 bases from V and 4 bases from J, with 18 bases in between.

The chain is built from TRBV20-1 and TRBJ1-2; D not resolved. The CDR3 totals 11 residues. Trimming pared 0 bases from V and 8 bases from J, leaving 7 bases between. CDR1 is DFQATT, CDR2 SNEGSKA, per germline (reference sequence). CDR3: CSARDALGYTF. Written as DNA, the CDR3 is TGCAGTGCTAGAGACGCCTTGGGCTACACCTTC.

The J gene is TRBJ1-1, the V gene TRBV19, with a tentative D call TRBD1 (5 bases). Germline V gene sequence: CDR1 LNHDA, CDR2 SQIVND (reference sequence). Trimming removed 1 base from V and 10 bases from J, with 13 bases in between. There are 13 residues in the CDR3. CDR3 loop: CASSIGIFGGAFF. The CDR3, as DNA: TGTGCCAGTAGTATAGGAATATTCGGGGGAGCTTTCTTT. Full variable domain (remainder filled in from reference TRBV19 and TRBJ1-1): DGGITQSPKYLFRKEGQNVTLSCEQNLNHDAMYWYRQDPGQGLRLIYYSQIVNDFQKGDIAEGYSVSREKKESFPLTVTSAQKNPTAFYLCASSIGIFGGAFFGQGTRLTVV.

The chain employs TRBV19 and TRBJ2-5; D is perhaps TRBD1 or TRBD2 (5 bases each). The CDR3 spans 17 residues. The germline V gene has CDR1 LNHDA and CDR2 SQIVND (reference sequence). V lost 5 bases and J 0 bases, leaving 19 bases between the germline ends. CDR3 region: CASSPSGVGADQETQYF. DNA of the CDR3: TGTGCCAGTAGTCCGTCCGGGGTAGGGGCTGACCAAGAGACCCAGTACTTC.

This rearrangement joins TRBV28 to TRBJ2-7, with D hard to call. Germline V gene data show CDR1 as MDHEN and CDR2 as SYDVKM. The CDR3 extends over 14 amino acids. V was pared by 2 bases and J by 2 bases, with 10 bases between. The CDR3 sequence: CASSLRVSPYEQYF. The DNA for the CDR3 is TGTGCCAGCAGTTTACGTGTAAGTCCCTACGAGCAGTACTTC.

The chain links TRBV6-6 to TRBJ1-5; D gene ambiguous. In germline, CDR1 is MNHNY, CDR2 SVGAGI (reference sequence). CDR3 length: 14 amino acids. The V end lost 0 bases, the J end lost 3 bases, and 6 bases lay between the germline ends. The CDR3 DNA sequence: TGTGCCAGCAGTTACTCCGGGCACAATCAGCCCCAGCATTTT. Its protein is CASSYSGHNQPQHF.

This clone was recorded only once. V and J are TRBV6-6 and TRBJ2-3, with 11 bases that match TRBD2. The CDR3 is 15 residues long. J gave up 3 bases and V 6 bases, and 5 bases lay outside the gene matches. CDR1 and CDR2 (germline): MNHNY, SVGAGI (reference sequence). The DNA for the CDR3 is TGTGCCAGCAGACCTAGCGGGAGGCCGACAGATACGCAGTATTTT. It codes for CASRPSGRPTDTQYF.

This clone has a count of ten or more. V is TRBV15 and J is TRBJ1-2, with TRBD1 matching 7 bases. The CDR3 totals 13 residues. The V segment lost 1 base and the J segment 10 bases; nucleotides outside the gene matches: 6. CDR1 and CDR2 (germline): LNHNV, YYDKDF (reference sequence). The CDR3 coding sequence is TGTGCCACCAGCAGAGGGACAGGTCCGCCCTACACCTTC. This gives the protein CATSRGTGPPYTF.

The chain combines TRBV5-1 with TRBJ2-1, with 7 bases identical to TRBD2. Losses at the gene ends were 4 bases for V and 6 bases for J; bases not matched to a gene: 16. This CDR3 comprises 17 residues. Germline lookup yields CDR1 SGHRS and CDR2 YFSETQ. The CDR3 nucleotides read TGCGCCAGCAGCCCCTTGGGGGGAGGGCCGGGTGTCAATGAGCAGTTCTTC. It is translated as CASSPLGGGPGVNEQFF.

V is TRBV7-2 and J is TRBJ1-2, with D hard to call. The germline V gene encodes CDR1 SGHTA and CDR2 FQGNSA. The germline V and J ends were trimmed by 2 bases and 7 bases, with 11 bases remaining between them. The CDR3 runs 13 residues. This chain's CDR3 is CASSLSAAAGYTF. The CDR3 nucleotides read TGTGCCAGCAGCTTATCGGCGGCAGCTGGCTACACCTTC.

V and J are TRBV6-6 and TRBJ2-3, with D possibly called TRBD1 or TRBD2 (5 bases each). This CDR3 contains 16 residues. Germline-derived CDR1 and CDR2 are MNHNY and SVGAGI (reference sequence). The V end was cut by 0 bases, the J end by 5 bases, with 15 bases between. In DNA, the CDR3 is TGTGCCAGCAGTTACTCTGACACCCATGGGGGAGATACGCAGTATTTT. Protein product: CASSYSDTHGGDTQYF.

V gene TRBV9 combines with J gene TRBJ1-5; D is perhaps TRBD1 (6 bases). Germline V gene sequence: CDR1 SGDLS, CDR2 YYNGEE. V shed 1 base and J shed 4 bases, with 15 bases lying between them. There are 16 residues in the CDR3. The CDR3 DNA follows: TGTGCCAGCAGCGTAATGGGCCGCCAGGGGAATCAGCCCCAGCATTTT. It is translated as CASSVMGRQGNQPQHF.

The genes are TRBV11-2 and TRBJ2-7; 12 nucleotides agree with TRBD2. Per germline, CDR1 SGHAT and CDR2 FQNNGV. Losses at the gene ends were 0 bases for V and 3 bases for J; bases not matched to a gene: 3. The length of the CDR3 is 16 residues. The CDR3 region has the DNA TGTGCCAGCAGCTTAGACGGACTAGCGGGGATCTACGAGCAGTACTTC. This encodes CASSLDGLAGIYEQYF. Complete variable domain (other parts from reference TRBV11-2 and TRBJ2-7): EAGVAQSPRYKIIEKRQSVAFWCNPISGHATLYWYQQILGQGPKLLIQFQNNGVVDDSQLPKDRFSAERLKGVDSTLKIQPAKLEDSAVYLCASSLDGLAGIYEQYFGPGTRLTVT.

V is TRBV4-2 and J is TRBJ1-1, with 7 bases that match TRBD1. Germline-derived CDR1 and CDR2 are LGHNA and YNFKEQ. With V trimmed by 2 bases and J by 4 bases, 4 bases remained unmatched. There are 14 residues in the CDR3. In DNA, the CDR3 is TGTGCCAGCAGCCAATCGACAGGGACCACTGAAGCTTTCTTT. Its translation is CASSQSTGTTEAFF.

This clone has just a few counts. CDR3 in amino acids: CASSLGQGVNTEAFF. CDR3 nucleotide sequence: TGTGCCAGCAGCTTGGGACAGGGTGTGAACACTGAAGCTTTCTTT. The chain carries TRBV7-9 and TRBJ1-1; TRBD1 matches 9 bases. This CDR3 comprises 15 residues. J lost 0 bases, V lost 3 bases, and 2 bases had no gene match. Germline V gene sequence: CDR1 SEHNR, CDR2 FQNEAQ (reference sequence). Drawing the rest from reference TRBV7-9 and TRBJ1-1, the complete variable domain is DTGVSQNPRHKITKRGQNVTFRCDPISEHNRLYWYRQTLGQGPEFLTYFQNEAQLEKSRLLSDRFSAERPKGSFSTLEIQRTEQGDSAMYLCASSLGQGVNTEAFFGQGTRLTVV.